This T cell receptor (beta chain) was identified in a study of Graves' ophthalmopathy and Graves' hyperthyroidism. Study-level background: At initial diagnosis, peripheral blood was obtained, and this preceded any treatment.

In its sample, this clonotype was seen a few times. One end of the junction fails to match germline, which may point to a read error. Amplification from RNA transcripts yielded the TCR beta CDR3 regions. In the first round, RT-PCR was carried out with HTBI primers, and a multiplex PCR formed the second round. TCRdb passed the multiplex PCR reads through MiXCR, listing each CDR3 protein once. The table has a few hundred thousand distinct CDR3 sequences, about 17% seen once. The CDR3 totals 15 residues. The germline V gene encodes CDR1 MNHEY and CDR2 SVGAGI. A volume of 10 ml of fresh peripheral blood supplied the PBMCs.

Sequencing was done on a sample of peripheral blood. The sequence was obtained from an adult man with Graves' ophthalmopathy. The chain recombines TRBV6-5 with TRBJ2-7; 7 bases align to TRBD2. Here the CDR3 reads CASSYRAGASYEQYF. CDR3 coding DNA: TGTGCCAGCAGTTACAGGGCGGGAGCGTCCTACGAGCAATACTTC.